A single sample is the source of the 27 T cell receptor beta chains below, sequenced in a study of patients and donors after allogeneic stem cell transplantation. TCRdb independently ran MiXCR on the RT-PCR reads; one entry per CDR3 protein. The data show about 960,000 distinct CDR3 sequences, 18% seen once. The sample comprised blood, either unsorted or a sorted T cell fraction (not recorded which). These receptors were obtained from a human donor who was either an allogeneic HSCT recipient or a stem cell or donor lymphocyte infusion donor (not recorded which). It is not recorded whose cells these are; they may come from a transplant donor.

This clonotype was counted at least ten times. This sequence joins TRBV12-3 or TRBV12-4 and TRBJ1-2; D is possibly TRBD1 (5 bases). The CDR3 runs to 15 residues. With 5 bases removed from V and 8 bases from J, the gap between germline ends came to 21 bases. DNA for the CDR3: TGTGCCAGCAGTGACCGACGGGATTTCCGGGGGGGCTACACCTTC. This codes for CASSDRRDFRGGYTF.

The chain is built from TRBV18 and TRBJ1-2; TRBD1 might be the D (6 bases). CDR1 and CDR2 (germline): KGHSH, LQKENI. V dropped 0 bases and J dropped 2 bases, with 10 bases sitting between them. This CDR3 region has 15 residues. The CDR3 bases are TGTGCCAGCTCACCACCGGGACAAAAAAACTATGGCTACACCTTC. Amino acid sequence: CASSPPGQKNYGYTF.

V and J are TRBV5-1 and TRBJ2-1; D may match TRBD1 or TRBD2 (5 bases each). CDR3 length: 16 amino acids. The V gene lost 0 bases and the J gene lost 8 bases, with 18 bases spanning the gap. The germline CDR1 and CDR2 sequences are SGHRS and YFSETQ. The CDR3 here is CASSLAGTIEVDEQFF. The DNA of the CDR3 is TGCGCCAGCAGCTTGGCCGGGACGATTGAGGTCGATGAGCAGTTCTTC.

This chain uses TRBV5-6 with TRBJ2-5; tentative D call: TRBD2 (7 bases). The CDR3 contains 16 residues. CDR1 is SGHDT and CDR2 is YYEEEE in the germline V gene. V lost 3 bases and J 1 base, leaving 16 bases between the germline ends. CDR3 loop: CASSSRGGMIQETQYF. The CDR3 DNA sequence: TGTGCCAGCAGCTCGAGGGGGGGGATGATCCAAGAGACCCAGTACTTC.

This clonotype was seen more than once but under ten times. The chain combines TRBV11-2 with TRBJ2-5; D might be TRBD1 (6 bases). The CDR3 runs to 14 residues. Trimming took off 6 bases at V and 4 bases at J, with 15 bases between the two ends. Germline CDR1 reads SGHAT; CDR2 reads FQNNGV. The CDR3 coding sequence is TGTGCCAGCAGTCCGATAGGGGGATCAGAGACCCAGTACTTC. This sequence encodes CASSPIGGSETQYF. Looking up the rest from reference TRBV11-2 and TRBJ2-5 gives the full variable domain: EAGVAQSPRYKIIEKRQSVAFWCNPISGHATLYWYQQILGQGPKLLIQFQNNGVVDDSQLPKDRFSAERLKGVDSTLKIQPAKLEDSAVYLCASSPIGGSETQYFGPGTRLLVL.

In this sample, this clonotype turned up many times. The chain carries TRBV5-1 and TRBJ2-1, with D perhaps assigned TRBD1 or TRBD2 (5 bases each). The CDR3 is 12 residues long. Germline-derived CDR1 and CDR2 are SGHRS and YFSETQ. V lost 3 bases and J 8 bases, leaving 9 bases between the germline ends. Here the CDR3 DNA reads TGCGCCAGCAGCTCCCGGGGCGATGAGCAGTTCTTC. It encodes CASSSRGDEQFF.

This clonotype showed up just a few times. CDR3 residues: CASSHPGLAGVPGELFF. CDR3 nucleotide sequence: TGTGCCAGCAGCCATCCGGGACTAGCGGGAGTTCCCGGGGAGCTGTTTTTT. The chain uses TRBV3-1 and TRBJ2-2, with 14 bases fitting TRBD2. The length of the CDR3 is 17 residues. V was clipped by 3 bases and J by 6 bases; unmatched bases: 6. The germline gives CDR1 LGHDT, CDR2 YNNKEL (reference sequence). Full variable domain (outside the CDR3, taken from reference TRBV3-1 and TRBJ2-2): DTAVSQTPKYLVTQMGNDKSIKCEQNLGHDTMYWYKQDSKKFLKIMFSYNNKELIINETVPNRFSPKSPDKAHLNLHINSLELGDSAVYFCASSHPGLAGVPGELFFGEGSRLTVL.

This clonotype was counted only a few times. The chain employs TRBV9 and TRBJ2-1, with 11 bases fitting TRBD2. The ends lost 6 bases at V and 2 bases at J; junction bases unmatched: 4. The CDR3 length is 15 residues. Per the germline V gene, CDR1 is SGDLS and CDR2 is YYNGEE. The DNA of the CDR3 is TGTGCCAGCAATAGCGGGGGGGACCCCTACAATGAGCAGTTCTTC. It specifies CASNSGGDPYNEQFF.

This rearrangement joins TRBV29-1 to TRBJ1-2; TRBD1 matches 8 bases. The trim removed 3 bases at V and 4 bases at J, leaving 13 bases unmatched. This CDR3 comprises 16 residues. Germline CDR1 SQVTM, CDR2 ANQGSEA. CDR3 amino acids: CSVDSGRGPSFYGYTF. CDR3 nucleotide sequence: TGCAGCGTTGATTCTGGCAGGGGGCCGTCCTTCTATGGCTACACCTTC.

This clonotype was picked up a small number of times. This chain links TRBV20-1 with TRBJ2-1; 15 bases align to TRBD2. CDR3 length equals 15 residues. J was trimmed by 6 bases and V by 3 bases; bases with no gene match: 3. Germline V gene sequence: CDR1 DFQATT, CDR2 SNEGSKA (reference sequence). CDR3 residues: CSASGLAGGGNEQFF. CDR3 DNA: TGCAGTGCTAGCGGACTAGCGGGAGGGGGCAATGAGCAGTTCTTC.

This CDR3 is CASSVGVLPQETQYF. The CDR3 DNA reads TGTGCCAGCAGCGTAGGGGTGCTTCCCCAAGAGACCCAGTACTTC. The rearrangement joins TRBV9 to TRBJ2-5; D is unresolved. V was cut by 0 bases and J by 1 base, with 10 bases left in between. Germline V lookup: CDR1 SGDLS, CDR2 YYNGEE. The CDR3 runs to 15 residues.

Only a few counts were recorded for this clonotype. This sequence joins TRBV7-9 and TRBJ2-1; the match to TRBD2 covers 9 bases. The V gene's germline CDR1 is SEHNR and CDR2 FQNEAQ (reference sequence). The CDR3 contains 14 residues. V dropped 5 bases and J dropped 4; count of bases not matched to a gene: 3. CDR3 residues: CASSKTSGYNEQFF. CDR3 DNA: TGTGCCAGCAGCAAGACTAGCGGTTACAATGAGCAGTTCTTC.

CDR3 loop: CASSHRFPQETQYF. DNA of the CDR3: TGTGCCAGCAGCCACAGGTTCCCCCAAGAGACCCAGTACTTC. The V and J genes are TRBV11-2 and TRBJ2-5; TRBD1 might be the D (5 bases). Per the germline V gene, CDR1 is SGHAT and CDR2 is FQNNGV. The CDR3 length is 14 residues. Between the trimmed V and J ends, which lost 5 bases and 1 base, there was a span of 11 bases. The variable domain in full, completed from reference TRBV11-2 and TRBJ2-5, reads EAGVAQSPRYKIIEKRQSVAFWCNPISGHATLYWYQQILGQGPKLLIQFQNNGVVDDSQLPKDRFSAERLKGVDSTLKIQPAKLEDSAVYLCASSHRFPQETQYFGPGTRLLVL.

This clonotype showed up just a few times. V usage is TRBV30 and J usage is TRBJ2-7; D might be TRBD2 (6 bases). The germline gives CDR1 GTSNPN, CDR2 SVGIG (reference sequence). V was cut by 5 bases and J by 1 base, with 9 bases left in between. The CDR3 covers 12 residues. The chain's CDR3 is CAWVADSYEQYF. The CDR3 bases are TGTGCCTGGGTAGCGGATTCCTACGAGCAGTACTTC.

This clonotype was seen only a few times. The rearrangement joins TRBV6-1 to TRBJ2-7, with D perhaps TRBD1 (5 bases). Germline V gene sequence: CDR1 MNHNS, CDR2 SASEGT. The CDR3 covers 15 residues. The V end lost 6 bases, the J end lost 1 base, and 16 bases lay between the germline ends. In DNA form, the CDR3 reads TGTGCCAGCAGCTCCACCGACAGATTTTCCTACGAGCAGTACTTC. It codes for CASSSTDRFSYEQYF.

The chain uses TRBV7-3 and TRBJ2-3, with TRBD2 matching over 7 bases. The V and J ends lost 5 bases and 2 bases, in that order; junction bases with no gene match: 16. Germline lookup yields CDR1 SGHTA and CDR2 FQGTGA. The CDR3 has 18 residues. DNA for the CDR3: TGTGCCAGCAGCCTTGGGAGCGGGGTCTTCGATTTCACAGATACGCAGTATTTT. It translates to CASSLGSGVFDFTDTQYF.

This clonotype was seen repeatedly, ten times or more. This rearrangement joins TRBV7-8 to TRBJ1-3, with TRBD1 as a possible D gene (6 bases). This CDR3 has 19 residues. V lost 0 bases and J 4 bases, leaving 22 bases between the germline ends. The V gene's germline CDR1 is SGHVS and CDR2 FQNEAQ. CDR3 residues: CASSLASRTVTSGGNTIYF. CDR3 nucleotides: TGTGCCAGCAGCTTAGCCTCTCGGACAGTAACCTCAGGAGGAAACACCATATATTTT.

This chain's CDR3 is CASSEALTSGGALETQYF. CDR3 nucleotides: TGTGCCAGCAGTGAAGCGCTGACTAGCGGGGGGGCACTGGAGACCCAGTACTTC. The V call is TRBV2, the J call TRBJ2-5; 14 positions agree with TRBD2. The germline V gene encodes CDR1 SNHLY and CDR2 FYNNEI. J lost 5 bases, V lost 0 bases, and 8 bases had no gene match. The CDR3 totals 18 residues.

This clonotype was seen more than once but under ten times. J is TRBJ2-3 and V is TRBV5-1; 9 bases fit TRBD2. This CDR3 has 16 residues. The germline gives CDR1 SGHRS, CDR2 YFSETQ. V trimming: 4 bases; J trimming: 0 bases; junction bases outside the gene matches: 6. The chain's CDR3 is CASSLGTSISTDTQYF. For the CDR3, the DNA is TGCGCCAGCAGCCTAGGGACTAGCATTAGCACAGATACGCAGTATTTT.

This clonotype was found a few times. CDR3 DNA: TGTGCCAGCTTTGGCAATGAGCAGTTCTTC. Its translation is CASFGNEQFF. The genes are TRBV2 and TRBJ2-1; no reliable D call. CDR3 size: 10 residues. The V and J ends lost 8 bases and 6 bases respectively, with 5 bases between them. The V gene's germline CDR1 is SNHLY and CDR2 FYNNEI.

This chain joins TRBV24-1 and TRBJ2-3, with D possibly being TRBD1 (7 bases). The germline CDR1 and CDR2 sequences are KGHDR and SFDVKD. The CDR3 totals 14 residues. The ends were cut back, 9 bases at V and 3 bases at J, with 15 bases in the middle. The CDR3 protein is CATGKAGQTDTQYF. The CDR3 DNA reads as TGTGCCACCGGGAAGGCGGGACAGACAGATACGCAGTATTTT.

Only a few counts were recorded for this clonotype. The chain uses TRBV12-3 or TRBV12-4 and TRBJ1-1, with a tentative D call TRBD1 (6 bases). The CDR3 consists of 15 residues. V was cut by 7 bases and J by 5 bases, with 20 bases left in between. The CDR3: CASISNRQGRTEAFF. The CDR3 DNA sequence: TGTGCCAGCATCTCTAACCGCCAGGGGAGGACTGAAGCTTTCTTT.

This clonotype was seen only a few times. The chain employs TRBV21-1 and TRBJ1-3; no check of the table's D call, TRBD1, against the DNA was made. TRBV21-1 is a known pseudogene. CDR3 length: 16 residues. In DNA, the CDR3 is TGTGCCAGCAGCGAACAGGGGGCAAACTCTGGAAACACCATATATTTT. This encodes CASSEQGANSGNTIYF.

The CDR3 protein is CASSSTAGKGASNQPQHF. The CDR3 nucleotides are TGTGCCAGCAGCTCCACTGCAGGGAAAGGGGCAAGCAATCAGCCCCAGCATTTT. The V gene is TRBV5-6, the J gene TRBJ1-5; D may be TRBD1 (5 bases). V was cut by 3 bases and J by 1 base, with 20 bases left in between. Germline V gene sequence: CDR1 SGHDT, CDR2 YYEEEE. The CDR3 has 18 amino acids. The whole variable domain, remainder taken from reference TRBV5-6 and TRBJ1-5, is DAGVTQSPTHLIKTRGQQVTLRCSPKSGHDTVSWYQQALGQGPQFIFQYYEEEERQRGNFPDRFSGHQFPNYSSELNVNALLLGDSALYLCASSSTAGKGASNQPQHFGDGTRLSIL.

The chain carries TRBV4-3 and TRBJ2-5; TRBD2 might be the D (7 bases). Germline loops: CDR1 LGHNA, CDR2 YSLEER. The CDR3 covers 16 residues. Trimming took 4 bases from V and 4 from J, leaving 19 bases between them. CDR3 sequence reads: CASSLYLGGRRETQYF. CDR3 DNA: TGCGCCAGCAGCCTCTACCTCGGGGGGCGGAGAGAGACCCAGTACTTC.

This rearrangement joins TRBV10-3 to TRBJ2-5; 10 bases align to TRBD1. Trimming cost V 8 bases and J 5 bases; bases outside gene matches: 5. The CDR3 totals 13 residues. Germline V gives CDR1 ENHRY, CDR2 SYGVKD. The CDR3 sequence is CAIRGGQGETQYF. CDR3 coding DNA: TGTGCCATCCGGGGGGGACAGGGGGAGACCCAGTACTTC.

The chain carries TRBV7-9 and TRBJ1-6; D is ambiguous. The CDR3 has 11 amino acids. From germline, CDR1 is SEHNR and CDR2 FQNEAQ (reference sequence). The V gene lost 2 bases and the J gene lost 15 bases, with 8 bases spanning the gap. The CDR3 spells CASSLNLDLHF. In DNA, the CDR3 is TGTGCCAGCAGCTTAAATCTCGACCTCCACTTT. The whole variable domain, filled in from reference TRBV7-9 and TRBJ1-6, reads DTGVSQNPRHKITKRGQNVTFRCDPISEHNRLYWYRQTLGQGPEFLTYFQNEAQLEKSRLLSDRFSAERPKGSFSTLEIQRTEQGDSAMYLCASSLNLDLHFGNGTRLTVT.